This passage covers 5 T cell receptor beta chains from one sample sequenced in a study of T cell clonotyping in hematopoietic cell transplantation. TCRdb keeps only in-frame clones here, not all; method: immunoSEQ multiplex PCR. In the table there are 9,000 to 15,000 clones, about half of which are singletons. Sequencing was carried out using peripheral blood mononuclear cells. The source of these receptors is a man aged 50-59 years in good health. Some clones in this sample may be carry-over from other donors' samples.

This clone occurred a few times. V and J are TRBV6-5 and TRBJ2-7, with 7 bases identical to TRBD1. With 6 bases clipped from V and 3 bases from J, the junction kept 8 bases outside the gene matches. CDR1 and CDR2 from the germline V gene are MNHEY and SVGAGI. This CDR3 spans 14 amino acids. CDR3 protein: CASRSTGSNYEQYF. In DNA form, the CDR3 reads TGTGCCAGCAGGTCGACAGGGAGCAACTACGAGCAGTACTTC.

V is TRBV29-1 and J is TRBJ2-7; D is ambiguous. The CDR3 is made up of 12 amino acids. Between the trimmed V and J ends, which lost 4 bases and 2 bases, there was a span of 9 bases. Germline loops: CDR1 SQVTM, CDR2 ANQGSEA. Here the CDR3 DNA reads TGCAGCGTTGCCGGCGGTACCTACGAGCAGTACTTC. This codes for CSVAGGTYEQYF.

This sequence joins TRBV7-8 and TRBJ2-7, with D perhaps matching TRBD1 or TRBD2 (5 bases each). The ends were cut back, 4 bases at V and 7 bases at J, with 14 bases in the middle. There are 13 residues in the CDR3. CDR1 and CDR2 from the germline V gene are SGHVS and FQNEAQ. The CDR3 spells CASSWQDSGEQYF. DNA of the CDR3: TGTGCCAGCAGCTGGCAGGACTCAGGGGAGCAGTACTTC.

The rearrangement joins TRBV7-2 to TRBJ2-7; TRBD1 agrees at 8 bases. The CDR3 contains 15 residues. Germline V gene sequence: CDR1 SGHTA, CDR2 FQGNSA. V lost 5 bases, J lost 5 bases, and 11 bases stayed unmatched. The CDR3 nucleotides are TGTGCCAGCAGCCGACATATGGACAGGGACGACGAGCAGTACTTC. Its translation: CASSRHMDRDDEQYF.

The chain combines TRBV6-1 with TRBJ2-1, with 7 nucleotides matching TRBD2. Germline CDR1 MNHNS, CDR2 SASEGT. CDR3 length: 15 residues. J lost 0 bases, V lost 6 bases, and 5 bases had no gene match. The CDR3 nucleotides read TGTGCCAGCAGAGGACTAGGAGACTCCTACAATGAGCAGTTCTTC. The encoded protein is CASRGLGDSYNEQFF.